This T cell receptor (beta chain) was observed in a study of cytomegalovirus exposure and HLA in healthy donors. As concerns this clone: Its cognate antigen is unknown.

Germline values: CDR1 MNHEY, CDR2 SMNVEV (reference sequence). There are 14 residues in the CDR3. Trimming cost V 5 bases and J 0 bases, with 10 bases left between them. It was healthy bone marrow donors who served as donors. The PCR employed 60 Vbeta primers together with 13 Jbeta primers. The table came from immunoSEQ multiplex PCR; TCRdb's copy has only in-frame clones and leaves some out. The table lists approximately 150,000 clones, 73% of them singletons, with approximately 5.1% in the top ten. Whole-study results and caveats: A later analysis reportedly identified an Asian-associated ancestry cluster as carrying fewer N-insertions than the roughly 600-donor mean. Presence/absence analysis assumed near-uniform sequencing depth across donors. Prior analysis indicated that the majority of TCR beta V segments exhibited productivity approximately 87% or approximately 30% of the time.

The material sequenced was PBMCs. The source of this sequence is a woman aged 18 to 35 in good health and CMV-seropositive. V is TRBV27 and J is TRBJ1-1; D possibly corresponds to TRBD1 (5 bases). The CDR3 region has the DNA TGTGCCAGCAGTGGACAATCGCTGAACACTGAAGCTTTCTTT. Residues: CASSGQSLNTEAFF.